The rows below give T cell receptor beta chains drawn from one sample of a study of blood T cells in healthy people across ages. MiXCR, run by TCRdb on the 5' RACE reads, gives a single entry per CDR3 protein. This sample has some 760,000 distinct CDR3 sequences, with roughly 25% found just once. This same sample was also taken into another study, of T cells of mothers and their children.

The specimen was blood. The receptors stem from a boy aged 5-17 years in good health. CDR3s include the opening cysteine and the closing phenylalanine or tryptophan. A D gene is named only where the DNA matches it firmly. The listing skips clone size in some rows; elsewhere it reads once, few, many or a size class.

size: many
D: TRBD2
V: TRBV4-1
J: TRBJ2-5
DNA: TGTGCCAGCAGCCAGGGACTACAAGAGACCCAGTACTTC
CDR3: CASSQGLQETQYF

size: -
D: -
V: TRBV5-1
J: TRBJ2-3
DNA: TGCGCCAGCAGCTTGGACGGGAAGAGCACAGATACGCAGTATTTT
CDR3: CASSLDGKSTDTQYF

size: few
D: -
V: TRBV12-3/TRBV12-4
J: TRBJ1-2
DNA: TGTGCCAGCAGTACCAGCCTCGGGGGGTATGGCTACACCTTC
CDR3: CASSTSLGGYGYTF

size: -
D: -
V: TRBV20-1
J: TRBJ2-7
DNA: TGCAGTGCTAGAAGTCGGCAGCACTACCTCGAGCAGTACTTC
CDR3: CSARSRQHYLEQYF

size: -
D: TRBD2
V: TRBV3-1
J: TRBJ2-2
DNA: TGTGCCAGCAGCCAGGCTAGCGGGAGAACCGGGGAGCTGTTTTTT
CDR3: CASSQASGRTGELFF

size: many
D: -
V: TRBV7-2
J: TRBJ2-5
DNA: TGTGCCAGCAGTTTTAGAGGGACCCAGTACTTC
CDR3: CASSFRGTQYF

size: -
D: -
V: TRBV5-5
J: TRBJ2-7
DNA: TGTGCCAGCAGCCCCCCGACGGACGAGCAGTACTTC
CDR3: CASSPPTDEQYF

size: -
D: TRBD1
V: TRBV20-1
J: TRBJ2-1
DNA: TGCAGTGCTAGGACAGGGGCCTATCACAATGAGCAGTTCTTC
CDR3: CSARTGAYHNEQFF

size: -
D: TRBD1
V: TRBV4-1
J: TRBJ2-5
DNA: TGCGCCAGCAGCCAGGACAGGACAGGAGAAGAGACCCAGTACTTC
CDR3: CASSQDRTGEETQYF

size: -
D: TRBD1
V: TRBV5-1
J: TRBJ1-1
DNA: TGCGCCAGCAGCTTGGAGGGACAGGGGAGCACTGAAGCTTTCTTT
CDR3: CASSLEGQGSTEAFF

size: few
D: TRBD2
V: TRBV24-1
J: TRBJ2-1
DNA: TGTGCCACCAGTGATGGCGGCCTAGCGGGAAGGAATGAGCAGTTCTTC
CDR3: CATSDGGLAGRNEQFF

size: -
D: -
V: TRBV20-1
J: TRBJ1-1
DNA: TGCAGTGCCGCCCAGGCCTTGAACACTGAAGCTTTCTTT
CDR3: CSAAQALNTEAFF

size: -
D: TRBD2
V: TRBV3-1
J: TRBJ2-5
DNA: TGTGCCAGCAGCCATCTAAGCGGGAGGGGCGCGGAGACCCAGTACTTC
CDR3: CASSHLSGRGAETQYF

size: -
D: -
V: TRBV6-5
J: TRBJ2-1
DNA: TGTGCCAGCAGTTCGCCGCAGGGAACAGGGATATCCTACAATGAGCAGTTCTTC
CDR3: CASSSPQGTGISYNEQFF

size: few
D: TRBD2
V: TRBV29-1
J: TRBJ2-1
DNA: TGCAGCGCCGCGGGGGATGAGCAGTTCTTC
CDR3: CSAAGDEQFF

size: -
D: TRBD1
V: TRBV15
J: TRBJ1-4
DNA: TGTGCCACCAGCAGAGATCGGGGACAGGGATCTGAAAAACTGTTTTTT
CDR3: CATSRDRGQGSEKLFF

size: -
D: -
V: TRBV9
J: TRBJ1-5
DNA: TGTGCCAGCAGCGTAGATGGCGACAGAGATCAGCCCCAGCATTTT
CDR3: CASSVDGDRDQPQHF

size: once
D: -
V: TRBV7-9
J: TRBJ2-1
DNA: TGTGCCAGCAGCTTACCCGCAACTAGTGATGAGCAGTTCTTC
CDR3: CASSLPATSDEQFF

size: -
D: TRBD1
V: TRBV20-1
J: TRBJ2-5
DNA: TGCAGTGCCTTAGACAGGGGGCGGATGGAGACCCAGTACTTC
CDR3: CSALDRGRMETQYF

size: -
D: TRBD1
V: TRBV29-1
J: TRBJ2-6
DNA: TGCAGCGAAGTTGAGGACAGGTTCTCTGGGGCCAACGTCCTGACTTTC
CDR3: CSEVEDRFSGANVLTF

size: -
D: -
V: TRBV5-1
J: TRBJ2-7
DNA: TGCGCCAGCAGCTTGGAAGGGGAAGGCTCCTACGAGCAGTACTTC
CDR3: CASSLEGEGSYEQYF

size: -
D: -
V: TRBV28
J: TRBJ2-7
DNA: TGTGCCAGCAGTTCTCCCAAGCGGTACGAGCAGTACTTC
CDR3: CASSSPKRYEQYF

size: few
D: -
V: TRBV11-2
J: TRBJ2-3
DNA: TGTGCCAGCAGTACTGGCGGGGTCAGCACAGATACGCAGTATTTT
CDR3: CASSTGGVSTDTQYF

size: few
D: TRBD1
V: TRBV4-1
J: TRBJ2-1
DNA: TGCGCCAGCAGCCAAGGGGACAGGGGATACAATGAGCAGTTCTTC
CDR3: CASSQGDRGYNEQFF

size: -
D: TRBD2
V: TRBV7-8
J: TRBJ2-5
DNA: TGTGCCAGCAGCCCAGGGGGACTAGCACTTAGGGAGACCCAGTACTTC
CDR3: CASSPGGLALRETQYF

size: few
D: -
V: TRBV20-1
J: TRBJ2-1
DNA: TGCAGTGCTCTTGACTACACGACTAGCTCCTACAATGAGCAGTTCTTC
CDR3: CSALDYTTSSYNEQFF

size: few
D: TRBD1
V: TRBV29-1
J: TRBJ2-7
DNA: TGCAGCGTCAGGGGGCAGGGCCTATACGAGCAGTACTTC
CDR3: CSVRGQGLYEQYF

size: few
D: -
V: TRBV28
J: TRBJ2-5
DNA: TGTGCCAGCAGAAAAGGGTGGGGGGGCAAACAAGAGACCCAGTACTTC
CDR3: CASRKGWGGKQETQYF

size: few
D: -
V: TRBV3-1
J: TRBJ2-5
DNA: TGTGCCAGCAGCCAAAGTCAAGGGTGGGGAGAGACCCAGTACTTC
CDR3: CASSQSQGWGETQYF

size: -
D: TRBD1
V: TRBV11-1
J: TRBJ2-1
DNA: TGTGCCAGCCAACCCGGGACAGGGAGGAATGAGCAGTTCTTC
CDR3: CASQPGTGRNEQFF

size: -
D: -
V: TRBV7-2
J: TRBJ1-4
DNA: TGTGCCAGCAGCCCTCCGGGGGTCGGCGAAAAACTGTTTTTT
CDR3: CASSPPGVGEKLFF

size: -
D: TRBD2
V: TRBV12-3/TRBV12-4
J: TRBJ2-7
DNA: TGTGCCAGCACTAGCGGGGGGAAATACGAGCAGTACTTC
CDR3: CASTSGGKYEQYF

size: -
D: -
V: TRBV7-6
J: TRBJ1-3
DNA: TGTGCGACGGCTCAATTTGGAAACACCATATATTTT
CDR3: CATAQFGNTIYF

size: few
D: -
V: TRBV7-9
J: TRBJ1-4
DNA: TGTGCCAGCAGCTCCAAACAGAGGTCGAGTGAAAAACTGTTTTTT
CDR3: CASSSKQRSSEKLFF

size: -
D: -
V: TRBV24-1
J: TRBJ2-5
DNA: TGTGCCACCAGTGATTCTGGACCGCCGGGGGAAGAGACCCAGTACTTC
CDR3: CATSDSGPPGEETQYF

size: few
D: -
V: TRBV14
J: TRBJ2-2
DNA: TGTGCCAGCAGCATACCAACGATCGGGGAGCTGTTTTTT
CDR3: CASSIPTIGELFF

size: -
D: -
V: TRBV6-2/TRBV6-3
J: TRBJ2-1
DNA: TGTGCCAGCAGTTACTCGTCAAGGGGGGGTGATTACAATGAGCAGTTCTTC
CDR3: CASSYSSRGGDYNEQFF

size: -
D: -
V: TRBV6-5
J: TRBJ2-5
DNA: TGTGCCAGCAGTTCGGATCGACAGCAAGAGACCCAGTACTTC
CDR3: CASSSDRQQETQYF

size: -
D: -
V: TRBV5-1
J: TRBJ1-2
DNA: TGCGCCAGCAGCGTGCTCGGGGGGCGAGCTAACTATGGCTACACCTTC
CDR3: CASSVLGGRANYGYTF

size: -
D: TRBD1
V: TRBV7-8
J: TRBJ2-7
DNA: TGTGCCAGCAGCAAGACAGGGGTGGTTAGGGAGCAGTACTTC
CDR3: CASSKTGVVREQYF

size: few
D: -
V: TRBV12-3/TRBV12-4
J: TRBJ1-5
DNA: TGTGCCAGCAGCAGCGGACAGCAGCCCCAGCATTTT
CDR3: CASSSGQQPQHF

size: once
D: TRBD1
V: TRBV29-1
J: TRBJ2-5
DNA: TGCAGCGTTGACAGGGGGTACCAAGAGACCCAGTACTTC
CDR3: CSVDRGYQETQYF

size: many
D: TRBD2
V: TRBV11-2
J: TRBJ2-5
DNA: TGTGCCAGCGTCGGACTAGCGGGGGGAGAGACCCAGTACTTC
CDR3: CASVGLAGGETQYF

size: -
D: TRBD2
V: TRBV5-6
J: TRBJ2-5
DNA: TGTGCCAGCAGCTTGCTCCGGGAGGGGACCCAGTACTTC
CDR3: CASSLLREGTQYF

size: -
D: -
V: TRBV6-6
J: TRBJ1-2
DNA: TGTGCCAGCAGTCATCCGGGCCTCCTGGACTATGGCTACACCTTC
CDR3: CASSHPGLLDYGYTF

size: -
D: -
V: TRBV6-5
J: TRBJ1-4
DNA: TGTGCCAGCAGGCCGGGTCTCGCCATGAGGGAAAAACTGTTTTTT
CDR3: CASRPGLAMREKLFF

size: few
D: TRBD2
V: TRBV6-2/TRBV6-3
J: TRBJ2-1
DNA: TGTGCCAGCACCAAGGGACTAGCGGAAAGTAGGCAGTTCTTC
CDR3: CASTKGLAESRQFF

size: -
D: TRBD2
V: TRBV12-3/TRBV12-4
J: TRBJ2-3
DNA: TGTGCCAGCAGTCCCGGGACTAGCGGGATCTCAGATACGCAGTATTTT
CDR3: CASSPGTSGISDTQYF

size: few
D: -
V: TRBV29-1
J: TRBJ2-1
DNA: TGCAGCGTTGAAGTGGGGGGCTGGGGTGAGCAGTTCTTC
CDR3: CSVEVGGWGEQFF

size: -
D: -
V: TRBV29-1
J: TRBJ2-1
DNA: TGCAGCGGGACACACAATGAGCAGTTCTTC
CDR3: CSGTHNEQFF

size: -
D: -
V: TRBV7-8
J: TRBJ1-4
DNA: TGTGCCAGCAGCTTTCAGAGTAATGAAAAACTGTTTTTT
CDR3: CASSFQSNEKLFF

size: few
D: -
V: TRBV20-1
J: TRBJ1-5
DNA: TGCAGTGCTAGGCTGGGCCTGGGCAATCAGCCCCAGCATTTT
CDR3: CSARLGLGNQPQHF

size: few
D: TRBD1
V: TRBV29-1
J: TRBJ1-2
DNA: TGCAGCGTTGAGTCAGGGGGCGAGCACTATGGCTACACCTTC
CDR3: CSVESGGEHYGYTF

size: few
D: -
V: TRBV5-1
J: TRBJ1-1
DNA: TGCGCCAGCAGCTTTTATCCAGGGCCGAACACTGAAGCTTTCTTT
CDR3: CASSFYPGPNTEAFF

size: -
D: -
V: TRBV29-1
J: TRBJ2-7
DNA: TGCAGCGTTGTTAGTTTCGGGCTCTACGAGCAGTACTTC
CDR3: CSVVSFGLYEQYF